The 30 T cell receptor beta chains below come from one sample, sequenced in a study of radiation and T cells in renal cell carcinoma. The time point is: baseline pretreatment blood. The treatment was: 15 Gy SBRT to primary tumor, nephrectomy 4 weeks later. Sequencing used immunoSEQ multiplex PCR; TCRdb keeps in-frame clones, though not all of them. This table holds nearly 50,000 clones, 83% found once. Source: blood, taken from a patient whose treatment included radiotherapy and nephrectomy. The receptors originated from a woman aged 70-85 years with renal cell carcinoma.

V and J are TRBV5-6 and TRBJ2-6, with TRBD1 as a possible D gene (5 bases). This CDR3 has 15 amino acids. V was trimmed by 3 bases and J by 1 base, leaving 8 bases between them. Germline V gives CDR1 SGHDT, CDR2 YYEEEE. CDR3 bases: TGTGCCAGCAGCTCACAGGTATCTGGGGCCAACGTCCTGACTTTC. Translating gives CASSSQVSGANVLTF.

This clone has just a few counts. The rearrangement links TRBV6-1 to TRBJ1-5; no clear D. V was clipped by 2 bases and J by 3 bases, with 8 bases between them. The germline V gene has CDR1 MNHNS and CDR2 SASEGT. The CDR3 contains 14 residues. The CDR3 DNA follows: TGTGCCAGCAGTGAAATGGGTTTCAATCAGCCCCAGCATTTT. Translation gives CASSEMGFNQPQHF.

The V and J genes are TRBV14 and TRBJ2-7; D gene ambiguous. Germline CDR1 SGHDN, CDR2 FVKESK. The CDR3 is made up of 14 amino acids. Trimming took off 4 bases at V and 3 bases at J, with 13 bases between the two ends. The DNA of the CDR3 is TGTGCCAGCAGCCTCTCGCCCAGCAACTACGAGCAGTACTTC. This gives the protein CASSLSPSNYEQYF. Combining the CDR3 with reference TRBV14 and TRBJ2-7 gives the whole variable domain EAGVTQFPSHSVIEKGQTVTLRCDPISGHDNLYWYRRVMGKEIKFLLHFVKESKQDESGMPNNRFLAERTGGTYSTLKVQPAELEDSGVYFCASSLSPSNYEQYFGPGTRLTVT.

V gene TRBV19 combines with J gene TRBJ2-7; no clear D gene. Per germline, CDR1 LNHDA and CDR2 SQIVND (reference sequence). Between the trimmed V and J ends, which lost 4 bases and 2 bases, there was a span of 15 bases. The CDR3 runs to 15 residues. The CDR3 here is CASSSTGNEAYEQYF. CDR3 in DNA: TGTGCCAGTAGTAGCACGGGTAATGAAGCCTACGAGCAGTACTTC. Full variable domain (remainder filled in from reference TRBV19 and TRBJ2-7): DGGITQSPKYLFRKEGQNVTLSCEQNLNHDAMYWYRQDPGQGLRLIYYSQIVNDFQKGDIAEGYSVSREKKESFPLTVTSAQKNPTAFYLCASSSTGNEAYEQYFGPGTRLTVT.

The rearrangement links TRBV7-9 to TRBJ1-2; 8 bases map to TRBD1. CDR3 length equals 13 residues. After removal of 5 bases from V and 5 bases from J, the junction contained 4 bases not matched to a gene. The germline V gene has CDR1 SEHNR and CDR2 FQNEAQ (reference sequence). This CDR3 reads CASSQGQGYGYTF. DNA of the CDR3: TGTGCCAGCAGCCAAGGACAGGGATATGGCTACACCTTC. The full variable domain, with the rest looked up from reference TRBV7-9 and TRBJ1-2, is DTGVSQNPRHKITKRGQNVTFRCDPISEHNRLYWYRQTLGQGPEFLTYFQNEAQLEKSRLLSDRFSAERPKGSFSTLEIQRTEQGDSAMYLCASSQGQGYGYTFGSGTRLTVV.

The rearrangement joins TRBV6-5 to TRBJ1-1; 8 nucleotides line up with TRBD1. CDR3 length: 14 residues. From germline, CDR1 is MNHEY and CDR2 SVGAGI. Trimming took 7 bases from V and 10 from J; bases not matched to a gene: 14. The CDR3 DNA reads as TGTGCCAGCAACCACCCCGAGACAGGGGATGGAGCTTTCTTT. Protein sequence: CASNHPETGDGAFF.

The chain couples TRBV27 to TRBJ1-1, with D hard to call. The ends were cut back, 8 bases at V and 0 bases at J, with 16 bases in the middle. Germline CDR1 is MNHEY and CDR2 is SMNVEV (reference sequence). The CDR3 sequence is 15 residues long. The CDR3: CASQGRRNLNTEAFF. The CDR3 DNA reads TGTGCCAGCCAAGGGCGGCGTAACCTGAACACTGAAGCTTTCTTT.

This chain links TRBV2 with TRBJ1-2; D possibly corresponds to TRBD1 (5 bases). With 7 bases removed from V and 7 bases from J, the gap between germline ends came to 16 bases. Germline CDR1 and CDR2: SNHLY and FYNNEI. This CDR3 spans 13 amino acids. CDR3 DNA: TGTGCCAGCACTGATAGCATAAGGGGTGGCTACACCTTC. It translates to CASTDSIRGGYTF.

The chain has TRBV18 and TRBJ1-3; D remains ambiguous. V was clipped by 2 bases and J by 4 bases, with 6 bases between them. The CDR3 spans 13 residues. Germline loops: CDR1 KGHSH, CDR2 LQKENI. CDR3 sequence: CASSPDQGNTIYF. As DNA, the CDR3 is TGTGCCAGCTCACCAGACCAGGGAAACACCATATATTTT.

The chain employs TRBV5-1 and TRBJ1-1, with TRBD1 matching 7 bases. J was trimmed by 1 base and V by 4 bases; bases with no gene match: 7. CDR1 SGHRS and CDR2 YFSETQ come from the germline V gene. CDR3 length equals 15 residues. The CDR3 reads CASSSITGANTEAFF. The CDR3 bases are TGCGCCAGCAGCAGTATCACAGGGGCGAACACTGAAGCTTTCTTT.

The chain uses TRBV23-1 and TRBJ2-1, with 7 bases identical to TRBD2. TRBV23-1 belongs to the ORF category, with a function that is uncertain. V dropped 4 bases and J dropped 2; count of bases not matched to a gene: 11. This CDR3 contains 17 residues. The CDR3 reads CASSLNAPGRPYNEQFF. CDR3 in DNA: TGCGCCAGCAGTCTCAACGCCCCCGGGAGGCCCTACAATGAGCAGTTCTTC.

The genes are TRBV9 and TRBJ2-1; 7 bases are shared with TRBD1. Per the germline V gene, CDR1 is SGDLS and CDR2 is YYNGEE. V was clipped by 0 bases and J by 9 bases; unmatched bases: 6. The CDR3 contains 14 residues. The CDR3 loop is CASSVVAGGSEQFF. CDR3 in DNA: TGTGCCAGCAGCGTAGTGGCAGGGGGTAGTGAGCAGTTCTTC.

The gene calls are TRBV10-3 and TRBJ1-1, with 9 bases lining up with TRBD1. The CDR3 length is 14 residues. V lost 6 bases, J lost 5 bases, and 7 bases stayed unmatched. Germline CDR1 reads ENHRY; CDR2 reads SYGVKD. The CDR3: CAISGGQGRTEAFF. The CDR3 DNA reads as TGTGCCATCAGCGGGGGACAGGGTCGTACTGAAGCTTTCTTT.

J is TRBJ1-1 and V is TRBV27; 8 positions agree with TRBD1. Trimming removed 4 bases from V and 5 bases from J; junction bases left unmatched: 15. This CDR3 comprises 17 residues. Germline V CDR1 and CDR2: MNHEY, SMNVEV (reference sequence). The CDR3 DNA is TGTGCCAGCAGTTCAATCCGATCCCAGGGGGCTCGGACTGAAGCTTTCTTT. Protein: CASSSIRSQGARTEAFF.

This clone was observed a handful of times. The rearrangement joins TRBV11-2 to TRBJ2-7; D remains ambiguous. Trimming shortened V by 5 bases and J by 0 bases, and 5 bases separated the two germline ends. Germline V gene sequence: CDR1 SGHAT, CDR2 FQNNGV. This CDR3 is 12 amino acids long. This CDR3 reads CASSASSYEQYF. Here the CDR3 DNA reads TGTGCCAGCAGCGCCAGCTCCTACGAGCAGTACTTC.

The CDR3 loop reads CATWFGGAADTEAFF. The CDR3 coding sequence is TGTGCCACCTGGTTTGGGGGGGCCGCTGACACTGAAGCTTTCTTT. The chain recombines TRBV19 with TRBJ1-1, with D tentatively TRBD1 (6 bases). CDR1 is LNHDA, CDR2 SQIVND, per germline (reference sequence). The CDR3 extends over 15 amino acids. The V end lost 10 bases, the J end lost 3 bases, and 21 bases lay between the germline ends.

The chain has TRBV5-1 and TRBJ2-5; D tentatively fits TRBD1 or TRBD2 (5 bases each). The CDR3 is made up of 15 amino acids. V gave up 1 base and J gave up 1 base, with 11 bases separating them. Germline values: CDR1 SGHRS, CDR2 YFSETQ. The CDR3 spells CASSLQGRSQETQYF. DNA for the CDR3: TGCGCCAGCAGCTTGCAGGGACGCAGCCAAGAGACCCAGTACTTC.

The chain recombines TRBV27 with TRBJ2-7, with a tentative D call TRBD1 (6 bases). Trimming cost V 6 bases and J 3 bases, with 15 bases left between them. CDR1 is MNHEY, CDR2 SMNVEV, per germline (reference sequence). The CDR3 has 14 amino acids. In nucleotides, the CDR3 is TGTGCCAGCAGCCCGACAGGTGGGGGCTACGAGCAGTACTTC. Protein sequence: CASSPTGGGYEQYF.

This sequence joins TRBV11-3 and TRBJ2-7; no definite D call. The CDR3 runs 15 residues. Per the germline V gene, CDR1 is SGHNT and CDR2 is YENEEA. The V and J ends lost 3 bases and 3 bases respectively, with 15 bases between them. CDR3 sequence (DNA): TGTGCCAGCAGCTTCTCCGACATATGGATCTACGAGCAGTACTTC. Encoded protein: CASSFSDIWIYEQYF.

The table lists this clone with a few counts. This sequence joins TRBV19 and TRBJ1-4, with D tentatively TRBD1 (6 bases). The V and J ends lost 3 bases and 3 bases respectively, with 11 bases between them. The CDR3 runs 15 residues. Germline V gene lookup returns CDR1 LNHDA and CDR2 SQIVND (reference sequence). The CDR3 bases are TGTGCCAGTAGTATGGGGGGCAACTCTAATGAAAAACTGTTTTTT. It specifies CASSMGGNSNEKLFF.

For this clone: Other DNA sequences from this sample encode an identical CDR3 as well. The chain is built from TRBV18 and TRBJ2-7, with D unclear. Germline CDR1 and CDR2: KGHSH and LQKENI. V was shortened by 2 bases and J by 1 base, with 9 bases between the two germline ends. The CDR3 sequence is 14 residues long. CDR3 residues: CASSPSGDSYEQYF. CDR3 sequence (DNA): TGTGCCAGCTCACCATCTGGGGATTCCTACGAGCAGTACTTC.

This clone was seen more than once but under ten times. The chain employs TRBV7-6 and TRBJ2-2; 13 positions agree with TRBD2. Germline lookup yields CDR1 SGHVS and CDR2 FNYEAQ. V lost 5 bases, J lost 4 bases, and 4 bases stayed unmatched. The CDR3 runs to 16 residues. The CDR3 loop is CASSPWTSGSTGELFF. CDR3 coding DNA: TGTGCCAGCAGCCCATGGACTAGCGGGAGCACCGGGGAGCTGTTTTTT.

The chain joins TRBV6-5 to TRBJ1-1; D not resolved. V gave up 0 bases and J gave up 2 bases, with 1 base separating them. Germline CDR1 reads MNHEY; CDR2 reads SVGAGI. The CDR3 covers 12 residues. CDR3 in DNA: TGTGCCAGCAGTTACTCAAACACTGAAGCTTTCTTT. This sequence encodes CASSYSNTEAFF.

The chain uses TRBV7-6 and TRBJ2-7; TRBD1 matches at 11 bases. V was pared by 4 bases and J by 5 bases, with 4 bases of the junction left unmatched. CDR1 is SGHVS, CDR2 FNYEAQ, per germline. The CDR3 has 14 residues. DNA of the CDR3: TGTGCCAGCAGCTCGGACAGGGGGCCAAACGAGCAGTACTTC. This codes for CASSSDRGPNEQYF.

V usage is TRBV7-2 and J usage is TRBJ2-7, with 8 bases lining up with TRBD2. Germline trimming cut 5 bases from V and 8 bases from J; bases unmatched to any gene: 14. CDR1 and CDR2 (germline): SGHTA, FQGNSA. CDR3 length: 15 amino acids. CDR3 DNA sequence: TGTGCCAGCAGCCCTAGGGCGGGAGGTAGGGGAAAGCAGTACTTC. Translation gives CASSPRAGGRGKQYF. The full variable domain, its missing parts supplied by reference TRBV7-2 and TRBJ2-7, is GAGVSQSPSNKVTEKGKDVELRCDPISGHTALYWYRQSLGQGLEFLIYFQGNSAPDKSGLPSDRFSAERTGGSVSTLTIQRTQQEDSAVYLCASSPRAGGRGKQYFGPGTRLTVT.

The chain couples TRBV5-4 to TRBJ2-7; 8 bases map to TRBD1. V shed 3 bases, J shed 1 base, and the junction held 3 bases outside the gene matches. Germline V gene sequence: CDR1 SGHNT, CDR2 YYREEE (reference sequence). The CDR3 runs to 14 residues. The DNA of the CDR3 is TGTGCCAGCAGCTCCACAGGGGGGTCCTACGAGCAGTACTTC. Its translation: CASSSTGGSYEQYF.

CDR3 amino acids: CASSLPGGDTQYF. In DNA form, the CDR3 reads TGTGCCAGCAGCTTACCGGGGGGAGATACGCAGTATTTT. The chain carries TRBV11-2 and TRBJ2-3; 7 bases match TRBD2. Germline-derived CDR1 and CDR2 are SGHAT and FQNNGV. J gave up 5 bases and V 2 bases, and 1 base lay outside the gene matches. This CDR3 spans 13 amino acids.

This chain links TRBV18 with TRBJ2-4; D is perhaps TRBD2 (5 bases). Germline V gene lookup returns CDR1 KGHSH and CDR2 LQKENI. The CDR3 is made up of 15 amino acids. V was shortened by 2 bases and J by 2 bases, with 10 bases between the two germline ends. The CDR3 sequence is CASSPTRGTKNIQYF. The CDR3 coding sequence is TGTGCCAGCTCACCAACACGGGGAACCAAAAACATTCAGTACTTC.

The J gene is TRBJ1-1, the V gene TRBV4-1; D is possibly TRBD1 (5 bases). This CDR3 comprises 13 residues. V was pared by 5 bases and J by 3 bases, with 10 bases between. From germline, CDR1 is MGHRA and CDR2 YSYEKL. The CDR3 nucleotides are TGCGCCAGCAGCAGGGGTTGGGACACTGAAGCTTTCTTT. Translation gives CASSRGWDTEAFF.

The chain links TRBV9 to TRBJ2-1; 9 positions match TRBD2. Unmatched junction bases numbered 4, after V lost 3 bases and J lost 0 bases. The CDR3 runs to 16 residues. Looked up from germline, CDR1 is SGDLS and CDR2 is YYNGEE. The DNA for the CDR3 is TGTGCCAGCAGCGGGGTAGCGGGAGACTCCTACAATGAGCAGTTCTTC. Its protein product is CASSGVAGDSYNEQFF.